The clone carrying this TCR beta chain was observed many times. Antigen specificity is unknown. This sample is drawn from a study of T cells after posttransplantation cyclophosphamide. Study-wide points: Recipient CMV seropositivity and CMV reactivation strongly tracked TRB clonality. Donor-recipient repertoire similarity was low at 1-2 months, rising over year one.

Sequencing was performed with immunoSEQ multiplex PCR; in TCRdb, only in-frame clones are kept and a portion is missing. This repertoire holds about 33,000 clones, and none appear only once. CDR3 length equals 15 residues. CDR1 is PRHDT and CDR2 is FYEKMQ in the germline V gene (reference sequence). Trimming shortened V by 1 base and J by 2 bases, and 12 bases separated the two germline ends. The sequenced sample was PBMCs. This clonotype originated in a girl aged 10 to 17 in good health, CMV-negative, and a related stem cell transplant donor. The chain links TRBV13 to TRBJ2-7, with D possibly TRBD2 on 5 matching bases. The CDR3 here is CASSLVSAGAYEQYF. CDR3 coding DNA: TGTGCCAGCAGCTTAGTGTCTGCCGGGGCCTACGAGCAGTACTTC.